The clone carrying this TCR beta chain was seen a handful of times. The antigen is not known. TCRdb re-analysed the 5' RACE reads in MiXCR, keeping a single row per CDR3 protein. The sample gives approximately 470,000 distinct CDR3 sequences, 13% to 15% of which show up once; approximately 0.52% is in the top ten. The sample originates from a study of identical twins. Regarding the study as a whole: Cord blood beta clonotypes that were abundant carried fewer insertions, and memory repertoires showed no such trend.

Per the germline V gene, CDR1 is SQVTM and CDR2 is ANQGSEA. V gave up 4 bases and J gave up 6 bases, with 12 bases separating them. This CDR3 spans 13 amino acids. Separately, the same data were catalogued under a study of yellow fever vaccine responses in identical twins.

Specimen: CD4+ T cells sorted from blood. The rearrangement joins TRBV29-1 to TRBJ2-2; D is possibly TRBD2 (6 bases). The clonotype comes from a woman aged 18 to 35 in good health. CDR3 region: CSVGGTGAGELFF. CDR3 coding DNA: TGCAGCGTTGGAGGGACGGGGGCCGGGGAGCTGTTTTTT.